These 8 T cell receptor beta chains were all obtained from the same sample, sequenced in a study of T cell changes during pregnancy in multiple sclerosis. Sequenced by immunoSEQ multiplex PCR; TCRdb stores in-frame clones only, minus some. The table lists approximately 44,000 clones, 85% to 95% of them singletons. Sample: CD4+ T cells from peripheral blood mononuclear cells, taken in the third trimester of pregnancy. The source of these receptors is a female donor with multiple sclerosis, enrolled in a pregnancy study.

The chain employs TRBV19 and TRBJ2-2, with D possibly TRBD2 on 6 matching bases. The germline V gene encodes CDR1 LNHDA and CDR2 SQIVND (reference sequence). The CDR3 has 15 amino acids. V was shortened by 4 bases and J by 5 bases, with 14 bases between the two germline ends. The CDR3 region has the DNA TGTGCCAGTAGTACCACGACCCGGGGGACCGGGGAGCTGTTTTTT. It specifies CASSTTTRGTGELFF.

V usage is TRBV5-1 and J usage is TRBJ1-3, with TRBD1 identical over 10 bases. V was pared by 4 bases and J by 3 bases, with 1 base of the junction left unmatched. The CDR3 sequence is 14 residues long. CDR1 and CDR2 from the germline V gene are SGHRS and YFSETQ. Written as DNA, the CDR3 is TGCGCCAGCAGCCGGACAGGGGGTGGAAACACCATATATTTT. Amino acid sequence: CASSRTGGGNTIYF.

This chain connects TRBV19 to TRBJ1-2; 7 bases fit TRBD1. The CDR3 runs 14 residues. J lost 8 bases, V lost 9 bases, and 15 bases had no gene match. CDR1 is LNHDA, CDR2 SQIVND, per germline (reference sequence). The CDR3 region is CASRGTAMKEGYTF. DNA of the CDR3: TGTGCCAGCAGGGGGACCGCTATGAAGGAGGGCTACACCTTC. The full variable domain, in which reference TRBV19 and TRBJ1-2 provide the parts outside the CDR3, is DGGITQSPKYLFRKEGQNVTLSCEQNLNHDAMYWYRQDPGQGLRLIYYSQIVNDFQKGDIAEGYSVSREKKESFPLTVTSAQKNPTAFYLCASRGTAMKEGYTFGSGTRLTVV.

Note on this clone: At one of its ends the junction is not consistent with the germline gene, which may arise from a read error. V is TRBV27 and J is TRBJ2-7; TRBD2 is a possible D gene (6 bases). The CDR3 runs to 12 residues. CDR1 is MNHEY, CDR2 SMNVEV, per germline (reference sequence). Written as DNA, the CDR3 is TGCGACTGGAGCGGGCCTTCCTACGAGCAGTACTTC. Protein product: CDWSGPSYEQYF.

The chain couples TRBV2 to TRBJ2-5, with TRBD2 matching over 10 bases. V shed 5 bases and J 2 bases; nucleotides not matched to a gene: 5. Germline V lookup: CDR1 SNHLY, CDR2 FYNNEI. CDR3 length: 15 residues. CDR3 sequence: CASSRAGGGQETQYF. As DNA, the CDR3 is TGTGCCAGCAGTAGAGCGGGAGGGGGTCAAGAGACCCAGTACTTC.

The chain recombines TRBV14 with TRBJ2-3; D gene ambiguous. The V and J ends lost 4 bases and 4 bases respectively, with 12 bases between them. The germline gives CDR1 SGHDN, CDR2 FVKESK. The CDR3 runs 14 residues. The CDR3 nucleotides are TGTGCCAGCAGCCGCTTCGTACAAGCAGATACGCAGTATTTT. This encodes CASSRFVQADTQYF.

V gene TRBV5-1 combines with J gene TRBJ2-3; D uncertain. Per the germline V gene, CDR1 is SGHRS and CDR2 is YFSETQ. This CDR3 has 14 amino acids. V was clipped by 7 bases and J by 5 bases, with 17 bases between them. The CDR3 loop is CASFPPGREDTQYF. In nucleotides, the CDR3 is TGCGCCAGCTTCCCACCGGGTCGCGAAGATACGCAGTATTTT.

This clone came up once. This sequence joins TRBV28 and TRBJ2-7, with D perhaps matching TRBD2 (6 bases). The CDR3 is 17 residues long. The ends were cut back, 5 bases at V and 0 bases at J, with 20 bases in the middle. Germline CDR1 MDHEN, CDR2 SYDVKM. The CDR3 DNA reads TGTGCCAGCAGTCCATCCCTTCGCGGGGAGAGCTCCTACGAGCAGTACTTC. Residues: CASSPSLRGESSYEQYF. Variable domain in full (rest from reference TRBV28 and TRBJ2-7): DVKVTQSSRYLVKRTGEKVFLECVQDMDHENMFWYRQDPGLGLRLIYFSYDVKMKEKGDIPEGYSVSREKKERFSLILESASTNQTSMYLCASSPSLRGESSYEQYFGPGTRLTVT.